These 15 T cell receptor beta chains share one sample of origin, sequenced in a study of T cell repertoires in cytomegalovirus infection. Their target antigens are unknown. TCRdb passed the reads through MiXCR, listing each CDR3 protein once. The sample has approximately 1,000,000 distinct CDR3 sequences; less than 35% are singletons. The input for sequencing was cultured CD8+ T cells from PBMCs, taken from culture after CMV antigen stimulation. The origin of the receptors is a human donor in good health (CMV status not recorded). Some clones in this sample may be carry-over from other donors' samples.

This clonotype has at least ten counts. This chain links TRBV7-9 with TRBJ2-5; D unclear. Per the germline V gene, CDR1 is SEHNR and CDR2 is FQNEAQ (reference sequence). CDR3 length: 12 residues. Between the trimmed V and J ends, which lost 2 bases and 5 bases, there was a span of 6 bases. The CDR3 protein is CASSLPLETQYF. The CDR3 DNA reads as TGTGCCAGCAGCTTACCCTTGGAGACCCAGTACTTC.

This clonotype was seen a few times. The gene calls are TRBV27 and TRBJ1-5, with 7 bases matching TRBD1. Germline assignment: CDR1 MNHEY and CDR2 SMNVEV (reference sequence). J was trimmed by 7 bases and V by 3 bases; bases with no gene match: 6. The CDR3 has 14 residues. DNA of the CDR3: TGTGCCAGCAGTTTCGCGACAGGGAGGCAGCCCCAGCATTTT. Its protein is CASSFATGRQPQHF.

The chain carries TRBV10-3 and TRBJ1-4; 8 nucleotides match TRBD1. V trimming: 2 bases; J trimming: 1 base; junction bases outside the gene matches: 9. In germline, CDR1 is ENHRY, CDR2 SYGVKD. The CDR3 spans 18 residues. The CDR3 nucleotides read TGTGCCATCAGTGAGGCGACAGGGGCGTTGGGAACTAATGAAAAACTGTTTTTT. Protein: CAISEATGALGTNEKLFF.

A few counts support this clonotype. This rearrangement joins TRBV13 to TRBJ1-4, with D uncertain. The germline V and J ends were trimmed by 5 bases and 6 bases, with 10 bases remaining between them. The germline CDR1 and CDR2 sequences are PRHDT and FYEKMQ (reference sequence). This CDR3 comprises 13 residues. The CDR3 DNA reads TGTGCCAGCAGCCCTACCTTGCATGAAAAACTGTTTTTT. It specifies CASSPTLHEKLFF.

The gene calls are TRBV12-3 or TRBV12-4 and TRBJ2-7; TRBD2 matches at 13 bases. V lost 5 bases, J lost 5 bases, and 0 bases stayed unmatched. This CDR3 region has 13 residues. The CDR3 DNA reads TGTGCCAGCAGTACTAGCGGGGGGGACGAGCAGTACTTC. It yields the protein CASSTSGGDEQYF.

The V and J genes are TRBV7-9 and TRBJ2-1, with D tentatively TRBD2 (6 bases). The CDR3 runs 17 residues. Germline CDR1 SEHNR, CDR2 FQNEAQ (reference sequence). The V gene lost 5 bases and the J gene lost 6 bases, with 23 bases spanning the gap. The CDR3 reads CASSNAGRTSNPNEQFF. The CDR3 DNA reads as TGTGCCAGCAGCAACGCGGGACGGACCTCCAATCCCAATGAGCAGTTCTTC.

A word on this clonotype: One junction end does not reproduce the germline sequence, and a read error may be involved. V and J are TRBV15 and TRBJ1-6; 8 nucleotides align to TRBD1. Germline V CDR1 and CDR2: LNHNV, YYDKDF (reference sequence). CDR3 size: 16 residues. The CDR3: CVTSRPTGGRYSPLHF. Here the CDR3 DNA reads TGTGTCACCAGCAGACCCACAGGGGGTCGGTATTCACCCCTCCACTTT.

The chain has TRBV28 and TRBJ2-3; possibly TRBD2 for D (5 bases). Germline V gene lookup returns CDR1 MDHEN and CDR2 SYDVKM. Trimming took 8 bases from V and 4 from J, leaving 10 bases between them. The CDR3 has 12 amino acids. CDR3 in DNA: TGTGCCAGCTCCTCGGGATCAGATACGCAGTATTTT. Translation gives CASSSGSDTQYF.

This clonotype appeared a few times. The V gene is TRBV6-1, the J gene TRBJ2-1; D uncertain. The CDR3 covers 16 residues. The ends were cut back, 2 bases at V and 0 bases at J, with 11 bases in the middle. CDR1 MNHNS and CDR2 SASEGT come from the germline V gene. The CDR3 DNA is TGTGCCAGCAGTGAAAAGAACTGGAGCTCCTACAATGAGCAGTTCTTC. It is translated as CASSEKNWSSYNEQFF.

The chain employs TRBV9 and TRBJ1-2; maybe TRBD1 (5 bases). The V end lost 4 bases, the J end lost 4 bases, and 17 bases lay between the germline ends. CDR1 is SGDLS and CDR2 is YYNGEE in the germline V gene. This CDR3 is 15 amino acids long. DNA for the CDR3: TGTGCCAGCAGCCTCCCCAATTACGGGGGCTATGGCTACACCTTC. Translated: CASSLPNYGGYGYTF. Full variable domain (missing parts from reference TRBV9 and TRBJ1-2): DSGVTQTPKHLITATGQRVTLRCSPRSGDLSVYWYQQSLDQGLQFLIQYYNGEERAKGNILERFSAQQFPDLHSELNLSSLELGDSALYFCASSLPNYGGYGYTFGSGTRLTVV.

V usage is TRBV24-1 and J usage is TRBJ2-5; D possibly corresponds to TRBD1 (6 bases). Germline V gene data show CDR1 as KGHDR and CDR2 as SFDVKD. Trimming removed 4 bases from V and 13 bases from J, with 12 bases in between. This CDR3 contains 11 residues. CDR3 amino acids: CATSDTGHLYF. CDR3 sequence (DNA): TGTGCCACCAGTGACACGGGACACTTGTACTTC.

The chain links TRBV6-4 to TRBJ1-2; 8 nucleotides line up with TRBD1. V trimming: 0 bases; J trimming: 4 bases; junction bases outside the gene matches: 4. The CDR3 consists of 15 residues. Per germline, CDR1 MRHNA and CDR2 SNTAGT. CDR3 amino acids: CASSDSTGDVYGYTF. The CDR3 nucleotides read TGTGCCAGCAGTGACTCGACAGGGGACGTCTATGGCTACACCTTC.

This clonotype appeared a few times. This CDR3 reads CACSEAAEQYV. In DNA form, the CDR3 reads TGTGCCTGTTCGGAGGCCGCTGAGCAGTACGTC. This sequence joins TRBV11-2 and TRBJ2-7, with D possibly being TRBD2 (5 bases). The length of the CDR3 is 11 residues. Germline V gene sequence: CDR1 SGHAT, CDR2 FQNNGV. V was cut by 11 bases and J by 7 bases, with 15 bases left in between.

This clonotype was picked up many times. V is TRBV7-9 and J is TRBJ2-7; TRBD1 or TRBD2 may be the D gene (5 bases each). The ends were cut back, 4 bases at V and 1 base at J, with 8 bases in the middle. Germline V gene data show CDR1 as SEHNR and CDR2 as FQNEAQ (reference sequence). This CDR3 comprises 13 residues. Written as DNA, the CDR3 is TGTGCCAGCAGCTCCGAGGGGTCCTACGAGCAGTACGTC. Protein: CASSSEGSYEQYV.

The sample holds many counts of this clonotype. The chain couples TRBV9 to TRBJ2-1; 10 bases fit TRBD2. This CDR3 spans 15 amino acids. The germline V gene has CDR1 SGDLS and CDR2 YYNGEE. Trimming removed 3 bases from V and 6 bases from J; junction bases left unmatched: 6. The CDR3 region has the DNA TGTGCCAGCAGCGAGCGGGGGGGCCTAGGCAATGAGCAGTTCTTC. This encodes CASSERGGLGNEQFF.